A selection of T cell receptor beta chains follows, all from one sample in a study of blood T cell repertoires in COVID-19. Sequencing used immunoSEQ multiplex PCR; TCRdb keeps in-frame clones, though not all of them. The data hold more than 45,000 clones, with roughly 86% observed a single time. The material sequenced was peripheral blood. Receptors originate from a man aged 55-75 years with active or convalescent COVID-19. The conserved cysteine and the conserved F or W are not part of the CDR3 here.

v_call	cdr3_aa
TRBV3-1/TRBV3-2	ASREGSYNEQF
TRBV6-2/TRBV6-3	ASSYSSHLIYGYT
TRBV5-5	ASSLAGQLYGYT
TRBV7-9	ASSLGSSGGYNEQF
TRBV2	ASAYFSYEKLF
TRBV5-1	ASSLDRSPSEGEAF
TRBV6-2/TRBV6-3	ASSYSGTAYNSPLH
TRBV15	ATSRDRGGDQPQH
TRBV24-1	ATSPQGQETQY
TRBV9	ASSVDPGNGYT
TRBV4-3	ASSLTPNTEAF
TRBV10-3	AISSGLNYEQY
TRBV7-9	ASSRGGEEEKLF
TRBV5-5	ASSLRLAGSTDTQY
TRBV28	ASRRQGPNYGYT
TRBV15	ATSRDRSNQPQH
TRBV7-8	ASSRAAGAYEQY